Shown below are 21 T cell receptor beta chains from a single sample sequenced in a study of shared clonotypes between healthy human individuals. TCRdb's table, derived via immunoSEQ multiplex PCR, lists solely in-frame clones and lacks some. The sample consists of about half a million clones, roughly three quarters of them appearing once. Sequencing was carried out using PBMCs. These receptors originate from a woman in her thirties or forties in good health. Some clones in this sample may be carry-over from other donors' samples.

The CDR3 DNA follows: TGCGCCAGCAGCTTTCGTCGGACCCCCACCCAAGAGACCCAGTACTTC. This encodes CASSFRRTPTQETQYF. The genes are TRBV5-1 and TRBJ2-5; D remains unclear. CDR3 length equals 16 residues. Germline-derived CDR1 and CDR2 are SGHRS and YFSETQ. V was shortened by 2 bases and J by 1 base, with 15 bases between the two germline ends.

The chain joins TRBV2 to TRBJ2-2; the D gene is possibly TRBD1 (5 bases). The germline V gene encodes CDR1 SNHLY and CDR2 FYNNEI. This CDR3 contains 15 residues. The germline V and J ends were trimmed by 4 bases and 0 bases, with 9 bases remaining between them. As DNA, the CDR3 is TGTGCCAGCAGTGGGGGCACTTCGAACACCGGGGAGCTGTTTTTT. Its translation is CASSGGTSNTGELFF.

The chain joins TRBV7-9 to TRBJ1-1, with D maybe TRBD1 (5 bases). This CDR3 has 14 amino acids. Trimming left V 3 bases short and J 6 bases short, with 14 bases between. Germline CDR1 and CDR2: SEHNR and FQNEAQ (reference sequence). The CDR3 reads CASSFPTVSAEAFF. The DNA of the CDR3 is TGTGCCAGCAGCTTTCCGACAGTTTCAGCTGAAGCTTTCTTT. The full variable domain, completed using reference TRBV7-9 and TRBJ1-1, is DTGVSQNPRHKITKRGQNVTFRCDPISEHNRLYWYRQTLGQGPEFLTYFQNEAQLEKSRLLSDRFSAERPKGSFSTLEIQRTEQGDSAMYLCASSFPTVSAEAFFGQGTRLTVV.

V usage is TRBV18 and J usage is TRBJ1-1; 8 nucleotides align to TRBD1. The germline V gene has CDR1 KGHSH and CDR2 LQKENI. V was pared by 4 bases and J by 1 base, with 5 bases of the junction left unmatched. This CDR3 region has 15 residues. CDR3: CASSLRTGTNTEAFF. The CDR3 DNA reads TGTGCCAGCTCACTACGGACAGGGACGAACACTGAAGCTTTCTTT. Using reference TRBV18 and TRBJ1-1 for the parts outside the CDR3, the full variable domain is NAGVMQNPRHLVRRRGQEARLRCSPMKGHSHVYWYRQLPEEGLKFMVYLQKENIIDESGMPKERFSAEFPKEGPSILRIQQVVRGDSAAYFCASSLRTGTNTEAFFGQGTRLTVV.

This sequence joins TRBV28 and TRBJ2-7; a possible D gene is TRBD1 (5 bases). In germline, CDR1 is MDHEN, CDR2 SYDVKM. CDR3 size: 14 residues. Trimming shortened V by 6 bases and J by 7 bases, and 19 bases separated the two germline ends. The CDR3 DNA is TGTGCCAGCAGCCCCGTTGTGCGGCCAGGGGAGCAGTACTTC. Encoded protein: CASSPVVRPGEQYF.

This chain connects TRBV19 to TRBJ2-1, with 9 bases identical to TRBD1. Germline trimming cut 5 bases from V and 13 bases from J; bases unmatched to any gene: 9. The CDR3 covers 13 residues. Germline CDR1 LNHDA, CDR2 SQIVND (reference sequence). CDR3 loop: CASSDRGSTRQFF. For the CDR3, the DNA is TGTGCCAGTAGTGACAGGGGGAGTACTCGTCAGTTCTTC.

On this clone itself: A far more abundant clone sits one base away, making this likely a read error. The gene calls are TRBV28 and TRBJ2-3, with D tentatively TRBD2 (6 bases). The germline V gene has CDR1 MDHEN and CDR2 SYDVKM. V lost 2 bases and J lost 7, with 10 bases in between. This CDR3 has 13 residues. Here the CDR3 reads CASSLGGGHTQYF. DNA of the CDR3: TGTGCCAGCAGTTTAGGTGGAGGGCATACGCAGTATTTT.

In this sample, this clone turned up many times. Other DNA sequences from this sample encode an identical CDR3 as well. The rearrangement links TRBV9 to TRBJ1-1; 9 bases are a match to TRBD1. The germline V gene has CDR1 SGDLS and CDR2 YYNGEE. There are 15 residues in the CDR3. V trimming: 6 bases; J trimming: 0 bases; junction bases outside the gene matches: 6. The CDR3: CASIIQGAVNTEAFF. The CDR3, as DNA: TGTGCCAGCATCATACAGGGGGCTGTGAACACTGAAGCTTTCTTT.

This clone occurred many times. This same CDR3 is encoded by further DNA sequences in the sample. This chain connects TRBV4-3 to TRBJ2-7, with 9 bases matching TRBD2. The junction had 10 bases not matched to a gene; V was cut back by 5 bases and J by 5 bases. The germline CDR1 and CDR2 sequences are LGHNA and YSLEER. The CDR3 has 15 amino acids. DNA of the CDR3: TGCGCCAGCAGCTCAACAGCGGGGGGAGAGGACGAGCAGTACTTC. This translates into CASSSTAGGEDEQYF.

The chain uses TRBV9 and TRBJ2-3; D not certain. Deletions cut 4 bases from V and 0 bases from J, with 9 bases between. Germline lookup yields CDR1 SGDLS and CDR2 YYNGEE. CDR3 length: 14 amino acids. CDR3 in amino acids: CASSSRLSTDTQYF. The CDR3 DNA follows: TGTGCCAGCAGCTCCAGATTGAGCACAGATACGCAGTATTTT.

The chain has TRBV28 and TRBJ2-7; weak D call: TRBD1 (7 bases). Trimming shortened V by 1 base and J by 6 bases, and 10 bases separated the two germline ends. The germline gives CDR1 MDHEN, CDR2 SYDVKM. The CDR3 runs to 13 residues. The CDR3 DNA reads TGTGCCAGCAGTTTATTCAGGGGGGTCGAGCAGTACTTC. Translating it yields CASSLFRGVEQYF. Based on the CDR3 plus reference TRBV28 and TRBJ2-7, the full variable domain is DVKVTQSSRYLVKRTGEKVFLECVQDMDHENMFWYRQDPGLGLRLIYFSYDVKMKEKGDIPEGYSVSREKKERFSLILESASTNQTSMYLCASSLFRGVEQYFGPGTRLTVT.

This clone was counted a single time. The chain couples TRBV13 to TRBJ1-1; D gene unclear. Germline CDR1 and CDR2: PRHDT and FYEKMQ (reference sequence). V was clipped by 2 bases and J by 0 bases, with 10 bases between them. This CDR3 region has 15 residues. The CDR3 bases are TGTGCCAGCAGCTTAAACCCATTAATGAACACTGAAGCTTTCTTT. Protein sequence: CASSLNPLMNTEAFF.

The table lists this clone with a few counts. This CDR3 is also generated by other DNA sequences in the sample. This rearrangement joins TRBV29-1 to TRBJ2-5, with a tentative D call TRBD2 (5 bases). This CDR3 contains 13 residues. Germline CDR1 and CDR2: SQVTM and ANQGSEA. V lost 3 bases, J lost 6 bases, and 14 bases lay in between. The CDR3 loop is CSVDGSGVQTQYF. The CDR3, as DNA: TGCAGCGTTGATGGGAGCGGCGTGCAGACCCAGTACTTC. Full variable domain (outside the CDR3, taken from reference TRBV29-1 and TRBJ2-5): SAVISQKPSRDICQRGTSLTIQCQVDSQVTMMFWYRQQPGQSLTLIATANQGSEATYESGFVIDKFPISRPNLTFSTLTVSNMSPEDSSIYLCSVDGSGVQTQYFGPGTRLLVL.

This chain connects TRBV11-2 to TRBJ1-1; the D is unclear. CDR1 SGHAT and CDR2 FQNNGV come from the germline V gene. The CDR3 consists of 14 residues. Trimming took 3 bases from V and 6 from J, leaving 14 bases between them. CDR3 in DNA: TGTGCCAGCAGCTTGGAAATGATAGCGGCTGAAGCTTTCTTT. This codes for CASSLEMIAAEAFF. Variable domain in full (rest from reference TRBV11-2 and TRBJ1-1): EAGVAQSPRYKIIEKRQSVAFWCNPISGHATLYWYQQILGQGPKLLIQFQNNGVVDDSQLPKDRFSAERLKGVDSTLKIQPAKLEDSAVYLCASSLEMIAAEAFFGQGTRLTVV.

The chain employs TRBV18 and TRBJ1-2; tentative D call: TRBD1 (5 bases). CDR3 length equals 13 residues. Germline assignment: CDR1 KGHSH and CDR2 LQKENI. Deletions cut 2 bases from V and 5 bases from J, with 9 bases between. In DNA, the CDR3 is TGTGCCAGCTCACCAATGGGGCAATATGGCTACACCTTC. Translation gives CASSPMGQYGYTF.

Only a few counts were recorded for this clone. The V gene is TRBV28, the J gene TRBJ2-2; TRBD1 matches 7 bases. Losses at the gene ends were 5 bases for V and 6 bases for J; bases not matched to a gene: 9. Germline V CDR1 and CDR2: MDHEN, SYDVKM. This CDR3 is 15 amino acids long. In nucleotides, the CDR3 is TGTGCCAGCAGTCGGGTACAGGGGAATCCCGGGGAGCTGTTTTTT. Translation gives CASSRVQGNPGELFF.

V and J are TRBV18 and TRBJ1-4, with D uncertain. The germline V gene encodes CDR1 KGHSH and CDR2 LQKENI. This CDR3 has 16 amino acids. V was pared by 4 bases and J by 1 base, with 13 bases between. CDR3 in DNA: TGTGCCAGCTCACTTGCTCACCTGGGAACTAATGAAAAACTGTTTTTT. This translates into CASSLAHLGTNEKLFF.

V usage is TRBV2 and J usage is TRBJ1-2; 11 bases are shared with TRBD1. The CDR3 runs to 14 residues. The germline V gene has CDR1 SNHLY and CDR2 FYNNEI. Losses at the gene ends were 6 bases for V and 7 bases for J; bases not matched to a gene: 7. CDR3 residues: CASSADRGQGGYTF. CDR3 nucleotide sequence: TGTGCCAGCAGCGCGGACAGGGGGCAGGGTGGCTACACCTTC.

This rearrangement joins TRBV19 to TRBJ1-2; the D gene is possibly TRBD1 (5 bases). Germline CDR1 is LNHDA and CDR2 is SQIVND (reference sequence). The CDR3 spans 12 residues. The germline V and J ends were trimmed by 6 bases and 2 bases, with 7 bases remaining between them. CDR3 residues: CASRRQNYGYTF. CDR3 nucleotides: TGTGCCAGTAGACGACAGAACTATGGCTACACCTTC.

As concerns this clone: The sample contains more than one DNA sequence encoding this CDR3. The chain is built from TRBV18 and TRBJ2-5; unclear D gene. Germline CDR1 is KGHSH and CDR2 is LQKENI. The CDR3 is made up of 11 amino acids. Trimming pared 6 bases from V and 3 bases from J, leaving 5 bases between. The CDR3 nucleotides read TGTGCCAGCTCGCCCGAAGAGACCCAGTACTTC. Its protein product is CASSPEETQYF.

The V gene is TRBV27, the J gene TRBJ2-5; 9 bases line up with TRBD2. The CDR3 covers 15 residues. With V trimmed by 6 bases and J by 5 bases, 10 bases remained unmatched. Germline CDR1 is MNHEY and CDR2 is SMNVEV (reference sequence). This chain's CDR3 is CASRLAGAGKETQYF. CDR3 DNA sequence: TGTGCCAGCAGACTAGCGGGTGCGGGGAAGGAGACCCAGTACTTC.